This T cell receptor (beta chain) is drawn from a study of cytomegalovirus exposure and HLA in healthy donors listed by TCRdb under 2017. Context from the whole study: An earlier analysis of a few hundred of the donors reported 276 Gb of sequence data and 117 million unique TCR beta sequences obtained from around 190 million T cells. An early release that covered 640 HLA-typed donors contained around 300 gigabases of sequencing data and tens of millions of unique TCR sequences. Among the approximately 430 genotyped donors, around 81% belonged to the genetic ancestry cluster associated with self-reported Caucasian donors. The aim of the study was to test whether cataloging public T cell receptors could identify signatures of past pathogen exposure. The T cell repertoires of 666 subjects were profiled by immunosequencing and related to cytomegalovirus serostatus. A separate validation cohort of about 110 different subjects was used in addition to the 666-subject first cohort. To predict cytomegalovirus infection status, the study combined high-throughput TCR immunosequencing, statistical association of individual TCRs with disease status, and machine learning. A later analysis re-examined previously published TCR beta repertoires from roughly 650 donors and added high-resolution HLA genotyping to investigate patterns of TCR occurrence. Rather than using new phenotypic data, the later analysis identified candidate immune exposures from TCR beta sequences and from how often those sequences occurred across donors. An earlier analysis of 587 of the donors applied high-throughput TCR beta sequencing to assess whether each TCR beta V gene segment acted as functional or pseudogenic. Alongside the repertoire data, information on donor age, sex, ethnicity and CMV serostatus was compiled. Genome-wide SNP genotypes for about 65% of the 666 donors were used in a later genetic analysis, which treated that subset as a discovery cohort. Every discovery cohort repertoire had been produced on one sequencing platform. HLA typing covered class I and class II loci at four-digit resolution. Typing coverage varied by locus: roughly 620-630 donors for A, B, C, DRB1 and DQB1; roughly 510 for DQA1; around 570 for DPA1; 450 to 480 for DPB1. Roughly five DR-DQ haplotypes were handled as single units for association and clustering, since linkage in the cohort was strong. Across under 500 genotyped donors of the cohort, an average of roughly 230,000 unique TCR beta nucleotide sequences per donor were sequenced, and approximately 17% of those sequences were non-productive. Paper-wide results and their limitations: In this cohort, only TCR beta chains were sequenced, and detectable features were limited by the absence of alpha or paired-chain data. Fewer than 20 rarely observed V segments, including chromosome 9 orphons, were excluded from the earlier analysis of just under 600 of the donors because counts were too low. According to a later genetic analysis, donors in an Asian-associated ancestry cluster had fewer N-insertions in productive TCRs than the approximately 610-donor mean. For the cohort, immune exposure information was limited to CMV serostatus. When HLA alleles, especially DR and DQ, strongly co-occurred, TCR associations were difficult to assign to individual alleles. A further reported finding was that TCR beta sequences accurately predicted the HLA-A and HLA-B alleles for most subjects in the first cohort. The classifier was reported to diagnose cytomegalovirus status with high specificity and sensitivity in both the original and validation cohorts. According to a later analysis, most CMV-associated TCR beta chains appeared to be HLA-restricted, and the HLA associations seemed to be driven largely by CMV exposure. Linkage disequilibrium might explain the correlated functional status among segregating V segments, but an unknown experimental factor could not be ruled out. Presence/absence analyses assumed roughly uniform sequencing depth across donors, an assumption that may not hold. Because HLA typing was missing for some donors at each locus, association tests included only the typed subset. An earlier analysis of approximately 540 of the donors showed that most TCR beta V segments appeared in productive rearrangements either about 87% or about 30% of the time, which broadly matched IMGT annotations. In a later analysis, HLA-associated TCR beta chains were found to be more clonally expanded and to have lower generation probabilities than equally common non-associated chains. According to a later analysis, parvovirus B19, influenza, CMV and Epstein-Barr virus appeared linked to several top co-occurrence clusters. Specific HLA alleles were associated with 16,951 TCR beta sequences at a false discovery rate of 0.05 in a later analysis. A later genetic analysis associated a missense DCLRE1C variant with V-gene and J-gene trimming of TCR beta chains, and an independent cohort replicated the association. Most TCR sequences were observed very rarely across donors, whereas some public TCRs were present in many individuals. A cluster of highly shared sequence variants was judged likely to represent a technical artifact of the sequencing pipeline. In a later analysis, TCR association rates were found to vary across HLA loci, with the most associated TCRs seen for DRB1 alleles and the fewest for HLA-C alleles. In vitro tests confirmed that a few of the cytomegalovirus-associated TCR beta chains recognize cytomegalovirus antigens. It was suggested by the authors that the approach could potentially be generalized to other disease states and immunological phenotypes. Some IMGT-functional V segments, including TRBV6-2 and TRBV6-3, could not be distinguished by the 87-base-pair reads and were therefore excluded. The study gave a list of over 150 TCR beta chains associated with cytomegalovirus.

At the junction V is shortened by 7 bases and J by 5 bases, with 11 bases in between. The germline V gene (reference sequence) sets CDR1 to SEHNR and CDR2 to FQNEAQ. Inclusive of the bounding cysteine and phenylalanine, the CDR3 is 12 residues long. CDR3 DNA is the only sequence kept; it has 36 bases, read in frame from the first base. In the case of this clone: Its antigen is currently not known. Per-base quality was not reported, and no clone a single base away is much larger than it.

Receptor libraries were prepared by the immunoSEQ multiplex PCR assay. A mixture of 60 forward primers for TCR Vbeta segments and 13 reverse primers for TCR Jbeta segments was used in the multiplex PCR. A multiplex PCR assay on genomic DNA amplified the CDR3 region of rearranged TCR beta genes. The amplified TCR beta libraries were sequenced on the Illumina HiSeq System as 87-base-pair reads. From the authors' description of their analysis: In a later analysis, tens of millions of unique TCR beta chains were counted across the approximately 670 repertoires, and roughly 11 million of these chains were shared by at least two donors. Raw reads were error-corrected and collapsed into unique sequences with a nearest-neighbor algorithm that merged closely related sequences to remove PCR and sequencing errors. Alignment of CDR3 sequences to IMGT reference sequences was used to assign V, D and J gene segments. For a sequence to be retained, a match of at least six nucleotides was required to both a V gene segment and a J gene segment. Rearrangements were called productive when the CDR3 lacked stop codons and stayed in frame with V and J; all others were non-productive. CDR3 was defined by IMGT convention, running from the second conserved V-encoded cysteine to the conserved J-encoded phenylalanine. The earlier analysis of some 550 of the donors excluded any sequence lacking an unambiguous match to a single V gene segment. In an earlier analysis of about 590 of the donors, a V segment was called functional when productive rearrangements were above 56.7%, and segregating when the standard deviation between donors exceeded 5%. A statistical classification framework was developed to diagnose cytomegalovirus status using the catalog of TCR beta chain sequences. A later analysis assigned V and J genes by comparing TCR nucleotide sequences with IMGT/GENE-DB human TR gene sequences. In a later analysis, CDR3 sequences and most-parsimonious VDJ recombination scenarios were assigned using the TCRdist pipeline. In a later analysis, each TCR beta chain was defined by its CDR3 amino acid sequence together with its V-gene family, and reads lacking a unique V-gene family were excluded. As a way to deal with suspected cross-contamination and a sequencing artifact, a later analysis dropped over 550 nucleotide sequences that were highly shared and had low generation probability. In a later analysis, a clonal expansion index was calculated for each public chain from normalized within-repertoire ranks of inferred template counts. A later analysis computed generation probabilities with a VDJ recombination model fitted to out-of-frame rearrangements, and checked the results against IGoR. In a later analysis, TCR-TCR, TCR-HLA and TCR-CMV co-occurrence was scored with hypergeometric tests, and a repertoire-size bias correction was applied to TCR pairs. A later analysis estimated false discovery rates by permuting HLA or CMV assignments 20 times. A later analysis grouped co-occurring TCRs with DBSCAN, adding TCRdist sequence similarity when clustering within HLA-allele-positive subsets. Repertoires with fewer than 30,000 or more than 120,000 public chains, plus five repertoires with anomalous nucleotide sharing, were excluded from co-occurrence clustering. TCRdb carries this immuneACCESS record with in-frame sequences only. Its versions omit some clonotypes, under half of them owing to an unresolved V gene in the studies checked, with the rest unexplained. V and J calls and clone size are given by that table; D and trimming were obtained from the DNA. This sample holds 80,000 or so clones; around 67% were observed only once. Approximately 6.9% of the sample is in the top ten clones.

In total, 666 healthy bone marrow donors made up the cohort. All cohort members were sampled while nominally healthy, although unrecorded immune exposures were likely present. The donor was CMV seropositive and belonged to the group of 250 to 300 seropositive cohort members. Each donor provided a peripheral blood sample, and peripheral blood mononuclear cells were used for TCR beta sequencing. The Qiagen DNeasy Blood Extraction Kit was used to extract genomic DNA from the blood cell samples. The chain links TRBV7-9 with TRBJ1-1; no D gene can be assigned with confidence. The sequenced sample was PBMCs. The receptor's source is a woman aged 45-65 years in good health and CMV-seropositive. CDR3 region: CASTLRGTEAFF. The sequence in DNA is TGTGCCAGCACCCTTCGAGGAACTGAAGCTTTCTTT.